This T cell receptor beta chain was sequenced for a study of identical twins. Only a few counts were recorded for this clonotype. TCRdb called the 5' RACE reads again in MiXCR, with one record for every CDR3 protein. The sample includes fewer than 550,000 distinct CDR3 sequences, roughly 15% seen only once; the top ten take 0.44%. Healthy Caucasians supplied all donations. This CDR3 has 14 residues. The J segment lost 4 bases and the V segment lost 7 bases, leaving 7 bases of the junction unmatched. Per germline, CDR1 MNHNS and CDR2 SASEGT. This sample was shared with a second study, whose subject was yellow fever vaccine responses in identical twins. Turning to that study: Reported findings indicate that twins' vaccine T cell responses seemed partially convergent, partially personalized.

The sample taken for sequencing was CD4+ T cells sorted from blood. The TCR sequence derives from a young woman in good health. The J gene is TRBJ2-5, the V gene TRBV6-1; 9 bases map to TRBD2. CDR3 nucleotides: TGTGCCAGCACCGAAGGGACTAGCCTAGAGACCCAGTACTTC. As protein: CASTEGTSLETQYF.